The 24 T cell receptor beta chains below were found in one sample sequenced in a study of blood T cell repertoires in COVID-19. The repertoire was sequenced with immunoSEQ multiplex PCR; TCRdb's copy has only in-frame clones and lacks some. This table has 75,000 to 95,000 clones, about 73% appearing once. Input material: peripheral blood. The receptors shown here come from a man aged 60 to 75 with COVID-19, enrolled during active disease.

The chain links TRBV1 to TRBJ2-2; the DNA was not compared with TRBD2, the D call given in the table. TRBV1 is noted as a pseudogene. The CDR3 is 16 amino acids. CDR3 in amino acids: CTSSQKTSGNTGELFF. The CDR3 region has the DNA TGCACCAGCAGCCAAAAAACTAGCGGGAACACCGGGGAGCTGTTTTTT.

The V call is TRBV4-3, the J call TRBJ2-7; D gene uncertain. V lost 2 bases and J 1 base, leaving 6 bases between the germline ends. The germline CDR1 and CDR2 sequences are LGHNA and YSLEER. The CDR3 loop spans 13 amino acids. The CDR3 DNA is TGCGCCAGCAGCCAACAGTTTTCCTACGAGCAGTACTTC. Encoded protein: CASSQQFSYEQYF.

The chain recombines TRBV6-5 with TRBJ2-6; D perhaps matches TRBD2 (5 bases). The CDR3 loop spans 15 amino acids. Per germline, CDR1 MNHEY and CDR2 SVGAGI. The V end lost 9 bases, the J end lost 2 bases, and 14 bases lay between the germline ends. CDR3 residues: CASQNGGTGANVLTF. CDR3 bases: TGTGCCAGTCAAAACGGAGGTACTGGGGCCAACGTCCTGACTTTC.

This clone appeared once. V usage is TRBV24-1 and J usage is TRBJ2-3, with 7 bases that match TRBD1. Germline V lookup: CDR1 KGHDR, CDR2 SFDVKD. The CDR3 is 17 residues long. V was pared by 3 bases and J by 2 bases, with 10 bases of the junction left unmatched. CDR3 DNA sequence: TGTGCCACCAGTGATCCTATTCCGGGACAGTCCACAGATACGCAGTATTTT. Encoded protein: CATSDPIPGQSTDTQYF.

This chain connects TRBV6-5 to TRBJ1-5; 7 bases match TRBD1. This CDR3 contains 13 residues. Losses at the gene ends were 6 bases for V and 4 bases for J; bases not matched to a gene: 3. Germline V gene data show CDR1 as MNHEY and CDR2 as SVGAGI. The CDR3 protein is CASRTGKNQPQHF. The CDR3 DNA reads TGTGCCAGCAGGACAGGGAAAAATCAGCCCCAGCATTTT.

V gene TRBV9 combines with J gene TRBJ2-1, with 14 bases fitting TRBD2. Germline-derived CDR1 and CDR2 are SGDLS and YYNGEE. This CDR3 is 17 amino acids long. V was pared by 3 bases and J by 8 bases, with 10 bases of the junction left unmatched. The chain's CDR3 is CASSGDGGLAGVDEQFF. CDR3 DNA: TGTGCCAGCAGCGGCGATGGGGGACTAGCGGGAGTGGATGAGCAGTTCTTC.

This chain joins TRBV3-1 (or the pseudogene TRBV3-2) and TRBJ1-5; no definite D call. V lost 0 bases to trimming and J lost 6 bases, with 12 bases between them. Germline CDR1 is LGHDT and CDR2 is YNNKEL (reference sequence). The CDR3 is 15 residues long. The CDR3 DNA sequence: TGTGCCAGCAGCCAAGATACGGGGTACGGTCAGCCCCAGCATTTT. It translates to CASSQDTGYGQPQHF.

This chain uses TRBV18 with TRBJ2-5; 8 bases agree with TRBD1. Per germline, CDR1 KGHSH and CDR2 LQKENI. The J segment lost 5 bases and the V segment lost 4 bases, leaving 9 bases of the junction unmatched. This CDR3 spans 15 amino acids. CDR3 amino acids: CASSRNSRGQETQYF. The CDR3 DNA sequence: TGTGCCAGCTCACGAAATTCCAGGGGGCAGGAGACCCAGTACTTC.

The chain carries TRBV11-2 and TRBJ1-2, with D unresolved. This CDR3 spans 15 amino acids. The V and J ends lost 0 bases and 7 bases respectively, with 15 bases between them. Per germline, CDR1 SGHAT and CDR2 FQNNGV. The CDR3 nucleotides read TGTGCCAGCAGCTTAGATCCCCCGGAGCGAGCTGGCTACACCTTC. Protein sequence: CASSLDPPERAGYTF.

This clone was seen more than once but under ten times. The rearrangement joins TRBV4-1 to TRBJ2-4, with unresolved D. This CDR3 has 15 amino acids. With 2 bases removed from V and 12 bases from J, the gap between germline ends came to 20 bases. CDR1 is MGHRA and CDR2 is YSYEKL in the germline V gene. CDR3: CASSQTLLVGLDQYF. The CDR3 DNA reads TGCGCCAGCAGCCAAACATTGCTAGTCGGTCTAGATCAGTACTTC.

V usage is TRBV5-4 and J usage is TRBJ2-3, with 11 bases fitting TRBD2. The CDR3 runs 15 residues. The germline V gene has CDR1 SGHNT and CDR2 YYREEE (reference sequence). The junction had 3 bases not matched to a gene; V was cut back by 4 bases and J by 2 bases. The DNA for the CDR3 is TGTGCCAGCAGCCGGGGACTAGCGGTCACAGATACGCAGTATTTT. Its translation is CASSRGLAVTDTQYF.

V is TRBV7-3 and J is TRBJ2-2; D possibly corresponds to TRBD2 (5 bases). The germline V gene encodes CDR1 SGHTA and CDR2 FQGTGA. V was shortened by 5 bases and J by 5 bases, with 9 bases between the two germline ends. CDR3 length: 13 residues. The CDR3, as DNA: TGTGCCAGCAGCCAGCGGCGGACCGGGGAGCTGTTTTTT. Protein sequence: CASSQRRTGELFF. Based on the CDR3 plus reference TRBV7-3 and TRBJ2-2, the full variable domain is GAGVSQTPSNKVTEKGKYVELRCDPISGHTALYWYRQSLGQGPEFLIYFQGTGAADDSGLPNDRFFAVRPEGSVSTLKIQRTERGDSAVYLCASSQRRTGELFFGEGSRLTVL.

Note on this clone: A read error may explain this, as a much larger clone is one base away. Other DNA sequences of this sample code for an identical CDR3. This chain uses TRBV5-5 with TRBJ2-3; D possibly corresponds to TRBD2 (7 bases). V gave up 10 bases and J gave up 14 bases, with 35 bases separating them. The CDR3 is made up of 16 amino acids. CDR1 is SGHKS and CDR2 is YYEKEE in the germline V gene (reference sequence). In DNA, the CDR3 is TGTGCCCGCTGCTTGGGAGGGGGGGGGAGGGCCCTCCCTGGGTATTTT. Translating gives CARCLGGGGRALPGYF.

The rearrangement uses TRBV5-6 and TRBJ1-1; TRBD1 is a possible D gene (5 bases). The CDR3 extends over 14 amino acids. The V and J ends lost 3 bases and 4 bases respectively, with 13 bases between them. Per germline, CDR1 SGHDT and CDR2 YYEEEE. CDR3 sequence (DNA): TGTGCCAGCAGCTACACTGCGGGGGGCACTGAAGCTTTCTTT. It is translated as CASSYTAGGTEAFF.

This clone has a handful of counts. The junction departs from the called germline gene at one end, perhaps through a read error. The chain couples TRBV7-7 to TRBJ2-3, with 9 positions matching TRBD2. This CDR3 region has 16 residues. Germline V gene lookup returns CDR1 SSHAT and CDR2 FNYEAQ (reference sequence). As DNA, the CDR3 is TGTGCTAGCAGCCCTAGCGCTAGCGGGGCCACAGATACGCAGTATTTT. Amino acid sequence: CASSPSASGATDTQYF. The variable domain in full, completed from reference TRBV7-7 and TRBJ2-3, reads GAGVSQSPRYKVTKRGQDVTLRCDPISSHATLYWYQQALGQGPEFLTYFNYEAQPDKSGLPSDRFSAERPEGSISTLTIQRTEQRDSAMYRCASSPSASGATDTQYFGPGTRLTVL.

The rearrangement joins TRBV18 to TRBJ2-7; TRBD1 or TRBD2 may be the D gene (7 bases each). Trimming shortened V by 6 bases and J by 2 bases, and 14 bases separated the two germline ends. CDR1 KGHSH and CDR2 LQKENI come from the germline V gene. This CDR3 is built from 14 residues. CDR3 protein: CASSPGGDPYEQYF. CDR3 DNA: TGTGCCAGCTCCCCAGGGGGGGATCCCTACGAGCAGTACTTC.

This clone showed up just once. V usage is TRBV9 and J usage is TRBJ2-2; D may be TRBD2 (5 bases). Germline CDR1 SGDLS, CDR2 YYNGEE. Trimming pared 0 bases from V and 3 bases from J, leaving 9 bases between. CDR3 length: 15 residues. In DNA, the CDR3 is TGTGCCAGCAGCGTAGTGCCGGGGTACACCGGGGAGCTGTTTTTT. The encoded protein is CASSVVPGYTGELFF.

The chain links TRBV7-8 to TRBJ1-1, with 8 bases aligning to TRBD1. Trimming cost V 6 bases and J 7 bases; bases outside gene matches: 10. CDR3 size: 14 residues. Germline values: CDR1 SGHVS, CDR2 FQNEAQ. The CDR3 region has the DNA TGTGCCAGCAGTCAGACAGGGGAATTCGGTGAAGCTTTCTTT. Translating it yields CASSQTGEFGEAFF.

The CDR3 bases are TGTGCCAGCAGCTTGCCGTCGGCAGATACGCAGTATTTT. This encodes CASSLPSADTQYF. The chain joins TRBV7-2 to TRBJ2-3; D remains ambiguous. Germline V CDR1 and CDR2: SGHTA, FQGNSA. V was pared by 3 bases and J by 4 bases, with 8 bases between. The CDR3 covers 13 residues.

The chain carries TRBV5-1 and TRBJ2-3; D is possibly TRBD2 (7 bases). The CDR3 runs to 18 residues. The germline CDR1 and CDR2 sequences are SGHRS and YFSETQ. V was shortened by 2 bases and J by 2 bases, with 21 bases between the two germline ends. This CDR3 reads CASSFSSNPGGLTDTQYF. Written as DNA, the CDR3 is TGCGCCAGCAGCTTTAGTTCCAATCCGGGGGGCCTCACAGATACGCAGTATTTT.

The chain couples TRBV25-1 to TRBJ1-2, with D possibly TRBD1 on 6 matching bases. The CDR3 is made up of 17 amino acids. The germline V gene encodes CDR1 MGHDK and CDR2 SYGVNS. Between the trimmed V and J ends, which lost 3 bases and 0 bases, there was a span of 17 bases. The CDR3 coding sequence is TGTGCCAGCAGTGATCGGACAGAAGTAAGAGCTAACTATGGCTACACCTTC. It specifies CASSDRTEVRANYGYTF.

The chain links TRBV7-3 to TRBJ1-6; 8 nucleotides match TRBD1. In germline, CDR1 is SGHTA, CDR2 FQGTGA. The CDR3 has 14 amino acids. Trimming removed 5 bases from V and 7 bases from J; junction bases left unmatched: 4. The CDR3 bases are TGTGCCAGCAGCACGGGACAGGACAATTCACCCCTCCACTTT. Its protein is CASSTGQDNSPLHF.

This clone was detected only once. The chain carries TRBV9 and TRBJ1-2; D unclear. V was trimmed by 5 bases and J by 0 bases, leaving 20 bases between them. The CDR3 contains 17 residues. CDR1 and CDR2 (germline): SGDLS, YYNGEE. CDR3 in amino acids: CASRQEIGPTANYGYTF. In DNA, the CDR3 is TGTGCCAGCAGACAAGAGATTGGGCCTACAGCTAACTATGGCTACACCTTC.

This chain links TRBV11-2 with TRBJ2-1; D unresolved. Germline CDR1 and CDR2: SGHAT and FQNNGV. V lost 0 bases, J lost 0 bases, and 3 bases lay in between. The CDR3 covers 14 residues. The CDR3 spells CASSLDSSYNEQFF. CDR3 in DNA: TGTGCCAGCAGCTTAGATAGCTCCTACAATGAGCAGTTCTTC.